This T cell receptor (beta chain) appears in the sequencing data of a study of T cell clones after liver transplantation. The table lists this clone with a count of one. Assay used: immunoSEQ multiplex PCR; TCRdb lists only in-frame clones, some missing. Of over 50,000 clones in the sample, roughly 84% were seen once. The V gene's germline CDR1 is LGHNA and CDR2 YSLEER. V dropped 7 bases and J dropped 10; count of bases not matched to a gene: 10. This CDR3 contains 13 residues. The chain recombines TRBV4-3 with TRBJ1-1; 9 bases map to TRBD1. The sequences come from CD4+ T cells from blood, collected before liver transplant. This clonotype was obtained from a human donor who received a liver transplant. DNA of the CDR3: TGCGCCAGCACCGCTCAACAGGGGGCGCGAGCTTTCTTT. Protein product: CASTAQQGARAFF.